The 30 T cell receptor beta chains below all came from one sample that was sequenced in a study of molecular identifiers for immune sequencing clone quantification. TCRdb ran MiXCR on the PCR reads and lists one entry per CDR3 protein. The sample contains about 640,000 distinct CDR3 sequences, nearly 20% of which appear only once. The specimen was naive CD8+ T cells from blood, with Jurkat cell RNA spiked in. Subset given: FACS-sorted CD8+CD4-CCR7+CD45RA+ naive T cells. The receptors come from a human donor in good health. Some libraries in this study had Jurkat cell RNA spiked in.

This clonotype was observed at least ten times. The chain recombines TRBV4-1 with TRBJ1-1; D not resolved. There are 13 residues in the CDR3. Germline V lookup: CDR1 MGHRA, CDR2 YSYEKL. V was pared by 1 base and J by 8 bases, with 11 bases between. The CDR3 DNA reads TGCGCCAGCAGCCAAGGGAGAGGTGGGGAAGCTTTCTTT. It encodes CASSQGRGGEAFF.

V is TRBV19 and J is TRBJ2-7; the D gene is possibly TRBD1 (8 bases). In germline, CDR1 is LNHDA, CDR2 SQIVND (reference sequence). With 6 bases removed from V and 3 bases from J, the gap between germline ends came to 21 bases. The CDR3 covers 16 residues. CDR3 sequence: CASSWKQGEGYYEQYF. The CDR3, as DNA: TGTGCCAGTAGCTGGAAACAGGGGGAGGGGTACTACGAGCAGTACTTC.

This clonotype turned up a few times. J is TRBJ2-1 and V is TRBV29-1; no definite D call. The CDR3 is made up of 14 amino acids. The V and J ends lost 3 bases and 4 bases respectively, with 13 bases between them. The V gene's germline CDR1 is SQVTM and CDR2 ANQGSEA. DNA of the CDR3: TGCAGCGTTGAGTGGCCTCTGAGTTACAATGAGCAGTTCTTC. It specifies CSVEWPLSYNEQFF.

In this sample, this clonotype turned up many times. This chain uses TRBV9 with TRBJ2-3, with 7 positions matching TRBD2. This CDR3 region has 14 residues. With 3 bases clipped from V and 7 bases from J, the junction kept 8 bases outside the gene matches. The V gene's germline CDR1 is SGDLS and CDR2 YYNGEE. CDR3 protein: CASSGERDVNTQYF. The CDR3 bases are TGTGCCAGCAGCGGGGAGCGGGACGTGAATACGCAGTATTTT. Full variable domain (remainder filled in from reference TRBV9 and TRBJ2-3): DSGVTQTPKHLITATGQRVTLRCSPRSGDLSVYWYQQSLDQGLQFLIQYYNGEERAKGNILERFSAQQFPDLHSELNLSSLELGDSALYFCASSGERDVNTQYFGPGTRLTVL.

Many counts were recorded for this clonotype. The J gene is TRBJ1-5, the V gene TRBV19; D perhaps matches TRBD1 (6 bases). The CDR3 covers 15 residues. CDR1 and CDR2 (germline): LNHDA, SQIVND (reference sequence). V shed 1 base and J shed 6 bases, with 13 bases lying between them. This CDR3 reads CASSIGGALGQPQHF. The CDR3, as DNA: TGTGCCAGTAGTATAGGGGGGGCACTAGGTCAGCCCCAGCATTTT.

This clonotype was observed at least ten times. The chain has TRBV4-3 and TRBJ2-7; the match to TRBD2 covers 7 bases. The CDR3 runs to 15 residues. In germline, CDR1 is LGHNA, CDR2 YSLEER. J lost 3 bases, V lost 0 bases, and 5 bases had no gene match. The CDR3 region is CASSQDWRGNYEQYF. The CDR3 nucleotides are TGCGCCAGCAGCCAAGATTGGCGGGGGAACTACGAGCAGTACTTC.

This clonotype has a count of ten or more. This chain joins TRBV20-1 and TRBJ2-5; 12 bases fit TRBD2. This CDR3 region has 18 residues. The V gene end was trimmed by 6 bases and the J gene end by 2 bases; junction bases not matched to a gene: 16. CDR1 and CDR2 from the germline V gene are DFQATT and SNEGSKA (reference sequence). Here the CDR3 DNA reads TGCAGTGCCACGGCTAATGGACTAGCGGGAACAGAACAAGAGACCCAGTACTTC. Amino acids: CSATANGLAGTEQETQYF.

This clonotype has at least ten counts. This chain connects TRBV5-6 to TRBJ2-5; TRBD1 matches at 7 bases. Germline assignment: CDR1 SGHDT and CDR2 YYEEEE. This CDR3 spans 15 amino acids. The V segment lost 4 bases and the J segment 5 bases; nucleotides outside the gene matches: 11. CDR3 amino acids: CASSLRLGGMETQYF. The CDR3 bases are TGTGCCAGCAGCCTGCGCCTAGGGGGCATGGAGACCCAGTACTTC.

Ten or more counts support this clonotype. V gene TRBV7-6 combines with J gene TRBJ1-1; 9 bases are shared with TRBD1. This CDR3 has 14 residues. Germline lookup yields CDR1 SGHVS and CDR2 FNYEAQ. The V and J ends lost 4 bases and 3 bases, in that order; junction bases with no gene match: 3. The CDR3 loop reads CASSWGQGDTEAFF. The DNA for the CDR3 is TGTGCCAGCAGCTGGGGACAGGGCGACACTGAAGCTTTCTTT.

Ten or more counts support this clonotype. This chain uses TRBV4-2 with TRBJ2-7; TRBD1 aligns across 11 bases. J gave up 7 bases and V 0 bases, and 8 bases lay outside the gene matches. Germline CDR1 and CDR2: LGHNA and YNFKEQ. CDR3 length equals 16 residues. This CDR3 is CASSQELGQGADEQYF. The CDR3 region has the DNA TGTGCCAGCAGCCAAGAGCTTGGACAGGGGGCGGATGAGCAGTACTTC.

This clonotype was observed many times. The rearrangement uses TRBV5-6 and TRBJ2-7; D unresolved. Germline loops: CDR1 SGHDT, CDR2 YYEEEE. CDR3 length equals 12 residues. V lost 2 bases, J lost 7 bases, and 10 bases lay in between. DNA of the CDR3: TGTGCCAGCAGCTTTAATTCGGGTGAGCAGTACTTC. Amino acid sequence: CASSFNSGEQYF. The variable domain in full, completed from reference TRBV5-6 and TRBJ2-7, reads DAGVTQSPTHLIKTRGQQVTLRCSPKSGHDTVSWYQQALGQGPQFIFQYYEEEERQRGNFPDRFSGHQFPNYSSELNVNALLLGDSALYLCASSFNSGEQYFGPGTRLTVT.

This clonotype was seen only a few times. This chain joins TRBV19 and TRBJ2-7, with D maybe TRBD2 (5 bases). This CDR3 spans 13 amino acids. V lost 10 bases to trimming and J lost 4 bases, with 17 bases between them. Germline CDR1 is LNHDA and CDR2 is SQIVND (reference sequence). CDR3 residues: CATGLGGFYEQYF. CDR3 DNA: TGTGCCACAGGTCTCGGCGGGTTTTACGAGCAGTACTTC. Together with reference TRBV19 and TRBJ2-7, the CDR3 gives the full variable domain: DGGITQSPKYLFRKEGQNVTLSCEQNLNHDAMYWYRQDPGQGLRLIYYSQIVNDFQKGDIAEGYSVSREKKESFPLTVTSAQKNPTAFYLCATGLGGFYEQYFGPGTRLTVT.

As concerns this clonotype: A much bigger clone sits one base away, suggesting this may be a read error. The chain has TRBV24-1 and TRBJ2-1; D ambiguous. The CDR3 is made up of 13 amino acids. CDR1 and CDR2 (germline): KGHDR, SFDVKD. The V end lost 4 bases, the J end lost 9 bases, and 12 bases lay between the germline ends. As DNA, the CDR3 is TGTGCCACCAGTGACTGGAATGGCAGTGAGCAGTTCTTC. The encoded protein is CATSDWNGSEQFF.

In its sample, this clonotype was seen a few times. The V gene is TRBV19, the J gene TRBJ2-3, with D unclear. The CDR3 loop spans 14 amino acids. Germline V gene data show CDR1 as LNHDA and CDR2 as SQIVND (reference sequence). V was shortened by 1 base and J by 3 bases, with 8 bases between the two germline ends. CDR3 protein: CASSIGTETDTQYF. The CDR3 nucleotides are TGTGCCAGTAGTATAGGGACCGAAACAGATACGCAGTATTTT.

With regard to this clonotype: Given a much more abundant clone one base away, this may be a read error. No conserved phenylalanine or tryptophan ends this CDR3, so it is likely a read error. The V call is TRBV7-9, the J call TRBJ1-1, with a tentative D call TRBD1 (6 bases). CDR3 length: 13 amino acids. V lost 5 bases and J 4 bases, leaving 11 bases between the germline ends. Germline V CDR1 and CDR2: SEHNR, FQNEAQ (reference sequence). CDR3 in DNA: TGTGCCAGCAGCCGGCAGGGGTCCACTGAAGCTTTCGTT. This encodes CASSRQGSTEAFV.

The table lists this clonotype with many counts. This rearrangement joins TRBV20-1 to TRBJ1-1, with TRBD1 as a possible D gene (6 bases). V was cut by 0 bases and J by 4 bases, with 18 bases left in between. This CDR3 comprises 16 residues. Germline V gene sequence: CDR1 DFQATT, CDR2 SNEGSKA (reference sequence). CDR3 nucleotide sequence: TGCAGTGCTAGAGAGCCCGTTCGGGGGCGCTTCACTGAAGCTTTCTTT. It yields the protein CSAREPVRGRFTEAFF.

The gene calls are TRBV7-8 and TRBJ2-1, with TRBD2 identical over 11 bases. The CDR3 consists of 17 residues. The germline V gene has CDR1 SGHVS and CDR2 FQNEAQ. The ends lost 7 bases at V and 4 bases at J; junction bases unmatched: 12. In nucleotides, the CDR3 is TGTGCCAGCAACCCATATAGCGGGGGGGCTGGGTACAATGAGCAGTTCTTC. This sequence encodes CASNPYSGGAGYNEQFF.

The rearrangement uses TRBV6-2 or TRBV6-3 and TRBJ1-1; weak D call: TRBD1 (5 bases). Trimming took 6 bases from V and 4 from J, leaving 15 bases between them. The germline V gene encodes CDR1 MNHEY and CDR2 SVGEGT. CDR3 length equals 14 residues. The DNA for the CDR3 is TGTGCCAGCAGACCAGGGCTGTTGGGCACTGAAGCTTTCTTT. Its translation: CASRPGLLGTEAFF.

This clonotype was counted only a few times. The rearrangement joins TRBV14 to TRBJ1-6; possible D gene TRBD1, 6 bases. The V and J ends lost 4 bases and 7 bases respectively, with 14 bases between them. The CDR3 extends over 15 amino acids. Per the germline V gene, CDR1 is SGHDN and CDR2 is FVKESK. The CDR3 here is CASSRAGQRNSPLHF. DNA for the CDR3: TGTGCCAGCAGCCGGGCTGGACAGAGGAATTCACCCCTCCACTTT.

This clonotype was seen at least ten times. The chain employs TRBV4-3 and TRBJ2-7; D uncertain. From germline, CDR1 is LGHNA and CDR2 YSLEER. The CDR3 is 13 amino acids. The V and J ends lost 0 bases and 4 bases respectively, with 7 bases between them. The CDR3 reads CASSQDVGYEQYF. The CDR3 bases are TGCGCCAGCAGCCAAGATGTCGGGTACGAGCAGTACTTC.

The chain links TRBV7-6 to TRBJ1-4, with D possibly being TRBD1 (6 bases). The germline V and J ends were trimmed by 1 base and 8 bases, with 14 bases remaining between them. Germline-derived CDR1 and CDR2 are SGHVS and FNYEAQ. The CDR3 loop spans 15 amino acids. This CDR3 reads CASSLDGGPREKLFF. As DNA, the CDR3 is TGTGCCAGCAGCTTAGATGGGGGGCCCCGGGAAAAACTGTTTTTT. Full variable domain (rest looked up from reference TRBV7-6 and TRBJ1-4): GAGVSQSPRYKVTKRGQDVALRCDPISGHVSLYWYRQALGQGPEFLTYFNYEAQQDKSGLPNDRFSAERPEGSISTLTIQRTEQRDSAMYRCASSLDGGPREKLFFGSGTQLSVL.

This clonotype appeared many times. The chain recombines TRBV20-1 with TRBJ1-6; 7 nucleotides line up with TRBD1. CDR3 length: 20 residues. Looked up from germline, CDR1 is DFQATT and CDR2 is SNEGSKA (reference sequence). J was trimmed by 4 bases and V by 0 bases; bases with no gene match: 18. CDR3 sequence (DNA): TGCAGTGCTAGAGATTGGGGAGGGGGCGCTTCGGACATATATAATTCACCCCTCCACTTT. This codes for CSARDWGGGASDIYNSPLHF.

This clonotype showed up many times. The CDR3 DNA reads as TGCGCCAGCAGTGATGACAGTCTCCGCTATGGCTACACCTTC. This gives the protein CASSDDSLRYGYTF. The chain couples TRBV10-2 to TRBJ1-2; maybe TRBD1 (5 bases). Germline CDR1 reads WSHSY; CDR2 reads SAAADI. V lost 3 bases to trimming and J lost 4 bases, with 12 bases between them. There are 14 residues in the CDR3.

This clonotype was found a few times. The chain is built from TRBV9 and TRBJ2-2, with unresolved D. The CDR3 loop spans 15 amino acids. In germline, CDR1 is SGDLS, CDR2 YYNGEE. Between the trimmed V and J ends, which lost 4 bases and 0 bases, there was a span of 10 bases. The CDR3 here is CASSSGYSNTGELFF. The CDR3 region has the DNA TGTGCCAGCAGCTCGGGCTACTCGAACACCGGGGAGCTGTTTTTT.

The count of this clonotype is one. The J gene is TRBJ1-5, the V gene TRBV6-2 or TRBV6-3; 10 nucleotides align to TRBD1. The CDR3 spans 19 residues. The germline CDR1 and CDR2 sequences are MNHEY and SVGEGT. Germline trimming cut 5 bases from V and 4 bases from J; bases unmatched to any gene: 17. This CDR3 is CASSPTNSGTGDPNQPQHF. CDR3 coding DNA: TGTGCCAGCAGTCCAACCAACTCCGGGACAGGGGACCCTAATCAGCCCCAGCATTTT.

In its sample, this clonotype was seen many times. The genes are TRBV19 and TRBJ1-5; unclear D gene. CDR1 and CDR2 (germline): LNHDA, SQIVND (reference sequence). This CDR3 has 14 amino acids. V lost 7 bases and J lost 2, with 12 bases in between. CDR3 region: CASTPGLGNQPQHF. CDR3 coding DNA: TGTGCCAGTACTCCCGGTTTGGGCAATCAGCCCCAGCATTTT. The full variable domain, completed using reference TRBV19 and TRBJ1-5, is DGGITQSPKYLFRKEGQNVTLSCEQNLNHDAMYWYRQDPGQGLRLIYYSQIVNDFQKGDIAEGYSVSREKKESFPLTVTSAQKNPTAFYLCASTPGLGNQPQHFGDGTRLSIL.

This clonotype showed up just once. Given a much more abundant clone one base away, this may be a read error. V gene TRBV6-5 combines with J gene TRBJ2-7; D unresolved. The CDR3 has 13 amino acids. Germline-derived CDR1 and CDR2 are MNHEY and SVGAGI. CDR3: CVSSRSGSYEQYF. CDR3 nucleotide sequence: TGTGTCAGCAGCCGCTCCGGCTCCTACGAGCAGTACTTC.

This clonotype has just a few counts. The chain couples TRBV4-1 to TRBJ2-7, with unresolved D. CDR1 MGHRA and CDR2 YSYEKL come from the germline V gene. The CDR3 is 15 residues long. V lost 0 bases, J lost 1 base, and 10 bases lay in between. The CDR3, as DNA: TGCGCCAGCAGCCAAGATATCCCCCCGTCCTACGAGCAGTACTTC. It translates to CASSQDIPPSYEQYF.

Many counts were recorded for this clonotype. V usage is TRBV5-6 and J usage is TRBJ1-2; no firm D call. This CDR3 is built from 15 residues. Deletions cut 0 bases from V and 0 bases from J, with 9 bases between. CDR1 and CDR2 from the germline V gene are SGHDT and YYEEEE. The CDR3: CASSLGQITNYGYTF. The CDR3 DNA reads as TGTGCCAGCAGCTTGGGGCAGATAACTAACTATGGCTACACCTTC.

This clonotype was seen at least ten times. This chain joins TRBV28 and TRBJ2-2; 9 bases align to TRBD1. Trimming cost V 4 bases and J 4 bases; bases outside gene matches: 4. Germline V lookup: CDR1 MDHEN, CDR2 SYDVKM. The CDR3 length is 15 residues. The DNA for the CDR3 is TGTGCCAGCAGTTACAGGGGGCTCTCCACCGGGGAGCTGTTTTTT. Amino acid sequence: CASSYRGLSTGELFF.